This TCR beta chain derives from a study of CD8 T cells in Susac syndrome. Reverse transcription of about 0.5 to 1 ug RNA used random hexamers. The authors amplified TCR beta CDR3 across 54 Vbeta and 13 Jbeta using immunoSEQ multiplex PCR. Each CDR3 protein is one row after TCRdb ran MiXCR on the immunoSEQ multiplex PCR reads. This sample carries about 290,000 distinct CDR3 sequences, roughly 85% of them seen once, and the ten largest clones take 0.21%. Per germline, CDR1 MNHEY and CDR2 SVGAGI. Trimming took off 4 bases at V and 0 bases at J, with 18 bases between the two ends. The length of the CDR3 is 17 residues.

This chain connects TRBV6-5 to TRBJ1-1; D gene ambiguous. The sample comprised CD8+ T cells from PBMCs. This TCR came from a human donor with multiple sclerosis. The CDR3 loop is CASSSGAQALLNTEAFF. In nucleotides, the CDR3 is TGTGCCAGCAGTTCAGGCGCGCAGGCCCTGTTGAACACTGAAGCTTTCTTT.